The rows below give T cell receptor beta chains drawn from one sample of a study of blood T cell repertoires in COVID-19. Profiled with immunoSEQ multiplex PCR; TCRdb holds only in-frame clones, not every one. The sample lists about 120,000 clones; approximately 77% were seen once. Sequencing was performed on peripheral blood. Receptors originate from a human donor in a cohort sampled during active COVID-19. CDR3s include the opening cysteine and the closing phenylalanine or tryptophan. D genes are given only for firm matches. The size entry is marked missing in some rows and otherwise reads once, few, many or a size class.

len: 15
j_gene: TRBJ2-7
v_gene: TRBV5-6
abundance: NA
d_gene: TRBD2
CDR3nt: TGTGCCAGCAGCTCCCTAGCGGGGAAGGGGCACGAGCAGTACTTC
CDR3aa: CASSSLAGKGHEQYF

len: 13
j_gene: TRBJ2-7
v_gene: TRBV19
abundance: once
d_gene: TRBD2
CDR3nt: TGTGCCAGTACCCCCGGGAGGCTGGCCGAGCAGTACTTC
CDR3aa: CASTPGRLAEQYF

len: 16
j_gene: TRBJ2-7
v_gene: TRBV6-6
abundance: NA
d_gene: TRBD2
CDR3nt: TGTGCCAGCAGTTACTCGATCGCTAGCGGCTCCTACGAGCAGTACTTC
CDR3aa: CASSYSIASGSYEQYF

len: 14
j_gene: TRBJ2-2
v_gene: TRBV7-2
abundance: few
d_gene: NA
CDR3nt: TGTGCCAGCAGCCGCGGGACGGGGACCGGGGAGCTGTTTTTT
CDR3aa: CASSRGTGTGELFF

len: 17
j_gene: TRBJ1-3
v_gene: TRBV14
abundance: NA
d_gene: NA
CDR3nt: TGTGCCAGCAGCCAAGATTCCCCTCTAAGCTCTGGAAACACCATATATTTT
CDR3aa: CASSQDSPLSSGNTIYF

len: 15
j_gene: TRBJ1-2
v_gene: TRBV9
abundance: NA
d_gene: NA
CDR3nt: TGTGCCAGCAGCGTAGCTAGGACAGCTAACTATGGCTACACCTTC
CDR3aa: CASSVARTANYGYTF

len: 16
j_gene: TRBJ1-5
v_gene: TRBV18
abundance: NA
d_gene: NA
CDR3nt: TGTGCCAGCTCACCAGACAATCAATATAGCAATCAGCCCCAGCATTTT
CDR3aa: CASSPDNQYSNQPQHF

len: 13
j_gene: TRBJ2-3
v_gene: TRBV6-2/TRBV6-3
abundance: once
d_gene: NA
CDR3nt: TGTGCCAGCAGTTGGGGACACGCAGATACGCAGTATTTT
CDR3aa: CASSWGHADTQYF

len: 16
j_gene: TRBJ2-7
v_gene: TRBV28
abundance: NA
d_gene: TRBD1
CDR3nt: TGTGCCAGCAGTTCGGGGGACAGGGTGGTTTCCTACGAGCAGTACTTC
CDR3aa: CASSSGDRVVSYEQYF

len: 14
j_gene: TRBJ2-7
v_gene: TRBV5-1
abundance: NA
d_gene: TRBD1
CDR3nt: TGCGCCAGCAGACCGGGACAGGAGACCTACGAGCAGTACTTC
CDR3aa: CASRPGQETYEQYF

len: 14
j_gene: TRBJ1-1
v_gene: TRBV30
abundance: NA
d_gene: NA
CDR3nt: TGTGCCTGGAGTGTAGGGGTGATGAACACTGAAGCTTTCTTT
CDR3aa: CAWSVGVMNTEAFF

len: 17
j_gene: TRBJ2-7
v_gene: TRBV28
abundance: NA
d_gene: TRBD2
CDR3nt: TGTGCCAGCAGTTCCTTTGGGGAGCGGGAGGGCCGTTACGAGCAGTACTTC
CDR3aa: CASSSFGEREGRYEQYF

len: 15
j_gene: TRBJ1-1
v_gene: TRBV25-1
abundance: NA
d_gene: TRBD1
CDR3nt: TGTGCCAGCAGTGACCAGGGGGCGGCGGGAACTGAAGCTTTCTTT
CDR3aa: CASSDQGAAGTEAFF

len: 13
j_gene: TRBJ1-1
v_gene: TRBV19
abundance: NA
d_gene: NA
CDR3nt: TGTGCCAGTACCGGGAGACGGCACACTGAAGCTTTCTTT
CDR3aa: CASTGRRHTEAFF

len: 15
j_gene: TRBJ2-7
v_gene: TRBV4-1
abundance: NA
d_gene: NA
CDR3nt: TGCGCCAGCAGCCAAGATCCGCGGGACTCCTACGAGCAGTACTTC
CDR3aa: CASSQDPRDSYEQYF

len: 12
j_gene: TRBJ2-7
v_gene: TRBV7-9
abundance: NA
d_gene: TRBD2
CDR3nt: TGTGCCAGCAGCTACGGGACTACCGAGCAGTACTTC
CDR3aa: CASSYGTTEQYF

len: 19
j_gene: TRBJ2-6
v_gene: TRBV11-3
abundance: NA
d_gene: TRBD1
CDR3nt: TGTGCCAGCAGCTCGGGACAGGGCGGGGGTAGATCTGGGGCCAACGTCCTGACTTTC
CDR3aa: CASSSGQGGGRSGANVLTF